This T cell receptor beta chain was retrieved from a study of cytomegalovirus exposure and HLA in healthy donors. Study conclusions and caveats: Sequencing depth roughly uniform across donors was assumed in presence/absence analyses. The listing of 150 to 200 TCR beta chains classed them as cytomegalovirus-associated. Sequencing likely caused a cluster of highly shared sequence variants. Donors belonging to an Asian-associated ancestry cluster reportedly showed fewer N-insertions in productive TCRs than the 666-donor mean, according to what a later analysis found.

On this clone: Its cognate antigen is unknown.

The germline CDR1 and CDR2 sequences are SEHNR and FQNEAQ (reference sequence). The CDR3 runs to 15 residues. Trimming left V 1 base short and J 6 bases short, with 12 bases between. Vbeta (60) and Jbeta (13) primers were used in the PCR. The protocol was immunoSEQ multiplex PCR, while the TCRdb copy is restricted to in-frame clones and leaves out a portion. The profile shows 100,000 to 150,000 clones, about 10% of them singletons. Sequenced sample: PBMCs. The chain links TRBV7-9 to TRBJ1-4; D ambiguous. The source of this sequence is a woman aged 40 to 55 in good health and CMV-seropositive. This CDR3 is CASSLVVAGHEKLFF. CDR3 DNA: TGTGCCAGCAGCTTAGTCGTGGCTGGTCATGAAAAACTGTTTTTT.